The 12 T cell receptor beta chains listed next were all sequenced from one sample in a study of cytomegalovirus exposure and HLA in healthy donors. The PCR contained 60 Vbeta and 13 Jbeta primers. The repertoire was sequenced with immunoSEQ multiplex PCR; TCRdb's copy has only in-frame clones and lacks some. The sample has some 180,000 clones, 12% seen once. Sequenced material: PBMCs. The receptors stem from a man over 45 in good health and CMV-seropositive.

This clone was observed a few times. This chain joins TRBV7-9 and TRBJ1-1; D not certain. The germline V gene encodes CDR1 SEHNR and CDR2 FQNEAQ (reference sequence). Trimming cost V 0 bases and J 4 bases, with 9 bases left between them. CDR3 length: 14 residues. The CDR3 spells CASSLASVLTEAFF. CDR3 nucleotides: TGTGCCAGCAGCTTAGCGTCCGTTCTCACTGAAGCTTTCTTT.

V usage is TRBV29-1 and J usage is TRBJ1-1, with D hard to call. CDR1 and CDR2 from the germline V gene are SQVTM and ANQGSEA. Trimming took 6 bases from V and 2 from J, leaving 4 bases between them. This CDR3 has 10 residues. The CDR3 sequence: CSVPNTEAFF. CDR3 DNA sequence: TGCAGCGTCCCTAACACTGAAGCTTTCTTT.

This chain links TRBV4-2 with TRBJ1-2, with D possibly TRBD1 on 5 matching bases. V dropped 0 bases and J dropped 2 bases, with 13 bases sitting between them. Per germline, CDR1 LGHNA and CDR2 YNFKEQ. The CDR3 has 16 amino acids. The CDR3 coding sequence is TGTGCCAGCAGCCAAGATAGCTCAGGGATCAACTATGGCTACACCTTC. This gives the protein CASSQDSSGINYGYTF.

The sample holds a few counts of this clone. The chain combines TRBV25-1 with TRBJ1-4; tentatively, D is TRBD1 (5 bases). The CDR3 is 14 residues long. Germline CDR1 is MGHDK and CDR2 is SYGVNS. The ends were cut back, 6 bases at V and 0 bases at J, with 8 bases in the middle. For the CDR3, the DNA is TGTGCCAGCAGGGACACCGCAACTAATGAAAAACTGTTTTTT. Translating gives CASRDTATNEKLFF.

This clone has just a few counts. The chain has TRBV11-3 and TRBJ1-2, with a possible D match to TRBD1 (6 bases). Looked up from germline, CDR1 is SGHNT and CDR2 is YENEEA. Trimming cost V 5 bases and J 8 bases, with 18 bases left between them. The CDR3 has 14 amino acids. The DNA for the CDR3 is TGTGCCAGCAGCGCATTTAGGGAGGGGGGAGGCTACACCTTC. Translation gives CASSAFREGGGYTF.

The rearrangement joins TRBV7-2 to TRBJ1-5; TRBD1 might be the D (6 bases). Looked up from germline, CDR1 is SGHTA and CDR2 is FQGNSA. V lost 2 bases, J lost 7 bases, and 18 bases lay in between. This CDR3 has 16 amino acids. CDR3 in DNA: TGTGCCAGCAGCTTAAATCGGGGGGGGCAGCCGCAGCCCCAGCATTTT. This translates into CASSLNRGGQPQPQHF. The complete variable domain, with remaining parts taken from reference TRBV7-2 and TRBJ1-5, reads GAGVSQSPSNKVTEKGKDVELRCDPISGHTALYWYRQSLGQGLEFLIYFQGNSAPDKSGLPSDRFSAERTGGSVSTLTIQRTQQEDSAVYLCASSLNRGGQPQPQHFGDGTRLSIL.

This clone was found many times. The V and J genes are TRBV6-1 and TRBJ2-3, with D tentatively TRBD1 (6 bases). The CDR3 totals 12 residues. Per germline, CDR1 MNHNS and CDR2 SASEGT. V was pared by 9 bases and J by 5 bases, with 12 bases between. The CDR3 nucleotides read TGTGCCAGAAGACAGGTCGGAGATACGCAGTATTTT. Its protein is CARRQVGDTQYF.

This clone turned up a few times. This chain uses TRBV30 with TRBJ1-1, with TRBD1 matching 9 bases. V lost 5 bases to trimming and J lost 4 bases; unmatched junction nucleotides: 8. CDR3 length equals 14 residues. The germline V gene has CDR1 GTSNPN and CDR2 SVGIG (reference sequence). The CDR3 nucleotides read TGTGCCTGGCTGACAGGGGGGTGGGGCACTGAAGCTTTCTTT. Its translation is CAWLTGGWGTEAFF.

This clone appeared a few times. The chain joins TRBV5-4 to TRBJ2-3; 7 bases align to TRBD1. This CDR3 has 16 amino acids. CDR1 is SGHNT, CDR2 YYREEE, per germline (reference sequence). V lost 2 bases to trimming and J lost 3 bases; unmatched junction nucleotides: 9. CDR3 nucleotides: TGTGCCAGCAGCTTCGAACAGGGGTCGTGGACAGATACGCAGTATTTT. This encodes CASSFEQGSWTDTQYF.

The sample holds a few counts of this clone. The chain joins TRBV11-3 to TRBJ1-1; D uncertain. V was trimmed by 0 bases and J by 1 base, leaving 6 bases between them. This CDR3 is built from 14 residues. Germline V gives CDR1 SGHNT, CDR2 YENEEA. The CDR3 DNA reads as TGTGCCAGCAGCTTAGATCTTAGGAACACTGAAGCTTTCTTT. Residues: CASSLDLRNTEAFF. Full variable domain (rest looked up from reference TRBV11-3 and TRBJ1-1): EAGVVQSPRYKIIEKKQPVAFWCNPISGHNTLYWYLQNLGQGPELLIRYENEEAVDDSQLPKDRFSAERLKGVDSTLKIQPAELGDSAVYLCASSLDLRNTEAFFGQGTRLTVV.

The chain employs TRBV6-5 and TRBJ2-4, with TRBD1 as a possible D gene (5 bases). Deletions cut 6 bases from V and 9 bases from J, with 18 bases between. The CDR3 length is 14 residues. Germline V gene data show CDR1 as MNHEY and CDR2 as SVGAGI. The chain's CDR3 is CASSETVLGPIQYF. The CDR3 region has the DNA TGTGCCAGCAGCGAGACAGTCCTAGGTCCCATTCAGTACTTC.

The genes are TRBV2 and TRBJ2-1; 10 nucleotides match TRBD1. The CDR3 consists of 14 residues. V gave up 1 base and J gave up 12 bases; unmatched junction bases: 6. Per the germline V gene, CDR1 is SNHLY and CDR2 is FYNNEI. CDR3 sequence (DNA): TGTGCCAGCAGTGAAGGACAGGGGGCCCCTGCGCAGTTCTTC. The encoded protein is CASSEGQGAPAQFF.